This T cell receptor (beta chain) emerged from a study of T cells in Graves' hyperthyroidism and ophthalmopathy. These patients, aged 18 to 65, had recently diagnosed hyperthyroidism lasting under 2 months. Amplification of TCR beta CDR3 regions was performed using RNA transcripts as template. The TCR CDR3 was amplified in a first-round RT-PCR using the HTBI primer set. TCRdb ran MiXCR on the multiplex PCR reads and lists one entry per CDR3 protein. The sample records over 700,000 distinct CDR3 sequences, roughly 40% being singletons. The V end was cut by 3 bases, the J end by 6 bases, with 6 bases between. Per the germline V gene, CDR1 is SNHLY and CDR2 is FYNNEI. CDR3 size: 11 residues.

The sequence was obtained from a man aged 18 to 35 with Graves' hyperthyroidism. The specimen sequenced was blood. The rearrangement joins TRBV2 to TRBJ2-7, with a possible D match to TRBD2 (5 bases). The CDR3 bases are TGTGCCAGCAGTGATGAGGGCGAGCAGTACTTC. This gives the protein CASSDEGEQYF.